These 21 T cell receptor beta chains were sequenced from one sample in a study of shared clonotypes between healthy human individuals. TCRdb's table, derived via immunoSEQ multiplex PCR, lists solely in-frame clones and lacks some. In the table there are approximately 1,500,000 clones, 95% to 97% of which are singletons. The sample was naive CD4+ T cells sorted from blood. Subset specified: CD45RA+ positively selected. These TCRs come from a man younger than 40 in good health.

The chain joins TRBV5-4 to TRBJ2-3; D is possibly TRBD1 or TRBD2 (6 bases each). Trimming removed 4 bases from V and 1 base from J, with 16 bases in between. CDR3 size: 16 residues. Germline lookup yields CDR1 SGHNT and CDR2 YYREEE (reference sequence). CDR3 residues: CASSPRGARGTDTQYF. The CDR3 DNA reads as TGTGCCAGCAGCCCTAGGGGGGCGCGGGGCACAGATACGCAGTATTTT. The variable domain in full, completed from reference TRBV5-4 and TRBJ2-3, reads ETGVTQSPTHLIKTRGQQVTLRCSSQSGHNTVSWYQQALGQGPQFIFQYYREEENGRGNFPPRFSGLQFPNYSSELNVNALELDDSALYLCASSPRGARGTDTQYFGPGTRLTVL.

The chain is built from TRBV9 and TRBJ1-1; the D is unclear. V shed 3 bases and J shed 3 bases, with 12 bases lying between them. CDR3 length: 14 residues. CDR1 SGDLS and CDR2 YYNGEE come from the germline V gene. This CDR3 is CASSASREDTEAFF. The CDR3 region has the DNA TGTGCCAGCAGCGCCAGTAGAGAAGACACTGAAGCTTTCTTT. Variable domain in full (rest from reference TRBV9 and TRBJ1-1): DSGVTQTPKHLITATGQRVTLRCSPRSGDLSVYWYQQSLDQGLQFLIQYYNGEERAKGNILERFSAQQFPDLHSELNLSSLELGDSALYFCASSASREDTEAFFGQGTRLTVV.

This clone occurred once. The chain recombines TRBV5-1 with TRBJ2-2, with 10 nucleotides matching TRBD1. CDR1 SGHRS and CDR2 YFSETQ come from the germline V gene. The CDR3 has 18 amino acids. J was trimmed by 8 bases and V by 0 bases; bases with no gene match: 13. In DNA, the CDR3 is TGCGCCAGCAGCTTGGAAAGTCCGGGACAGGGGACCCCTGGGGAGCTGTTTTTT. Translated, it gives CASSLESPGQGTPGELFF.

The chain employs TRBV9 and TRBJ2-1; 9 nucleotides align to TRBD1. The CDR3 extends over 20 amino acids. V dropped 0 bases and J dropped 0; count of bases not matched to a gene: 13. Germline loops: CDR1 SGDLS, CDR2 YYNGEE. The CDR3 sequence: CASSVGTGVGRSGSYNEQFF. The DNA of the CDR3 is TGTGCCAGCAGCGTAGGGACAGGGGTCGGGCGATCCGGCTCCTACAATGAGCAGTTCTTC.

The gene calls are TRBV7-9 and TRBJ2-2, with D possibly being TRBD2 (5 bases). The CDR3 has 17 amino acids. CDR1 SEHNR and CDR2 FQNEAQ come from the germline V gene (reference sequence). Trimming shortened V by 5 bases and J by 0 bases, and 16 bases separated the two germline ends. The CDR3 sequence is CASSTPRGGANTGELFF. DNA of the CDR3: TGTGCCAGCAGCACCCCCCGCGGAGGAGCGAACACCGGGGAGCTGTTTTTT.

This chain joins TRBV5-1 and TRBJ2-7; no reliable D call. V lost 0 bases to trimming and J lost 3 bases, with 7 bases between them. The germline CDR1 and CDR2 sequences are SGHRS and YFSETQ. CDR3 length: 13 residues. The CDR3 DNA reads as TGCGCCAGCAGCTTGGCTTTTAACTACGAGCAGTACTTC. Translating it yields CASSLAFNYEQYF.

This clone was counted a single time. V gene TRBV18 combines with J gene TRBJ2-7, with D tentatively TRBD1 (6 bases). V was clipped by 2 bases and J by 0 bases, with 17 bases between them. The germline V gene encodes CDR1 KGHSH and CDR2 LQKENI. The CDR3 sequence is 17 residues long. This chain's CDR3 is CASSPVQGLLSSYEQYF. The CDR3 DNA sequence: TGTGCCAGCTCACCAGTACAGGGCCTCTTAAGCTCCTACGAGCAGTACTTC. The full variable domain, with the rest looked up from reference TRBV18 and TRBJ2-7, is NAGVMQNPRHLVRRRGQEARLRCSPMKGHSHVYWYRQLPEEGLKFMVYLQKENIIDESGMPKERFSAEFPKEGPSILRIQQVVRGDSAAYFCASSPVQGLLSSYEQYFGPGTRLTVT.

V is TRBV27 and J is TRBJ2-5; D is ambiguous. This CDR3 contains 13 residues. V was pared by 2 bases and J by 8 bases, with 12 bases between. The V gene's germline CDR1 is MNHEY and CDR2 SMNVEV (reference sequence). In DNA, the CDR3 is TGTGCCAGCAGTTTAAGTAGACAAGGTACCCAGTACTTC. This sequence encodes CASSLSRQGTQYF.

The chain joins TRBV5-4 to TRBJ2-2; D uncertain. The ends were cut back, 3 bases at V and 2 bases at J, with 5 bases in the middle. The CDR3 length is 13 residues. The germline V gene encodes CDR1 SGHNT and CDR2 YYREEE (reference sequence). The CDR3 coding sequence is TGTGCCAGCAGCTCCCATAACACCGGGGAGCTGTTTTTT. This sequence encodes CASSSHNTGELFF. Full variable domain (rest looked up from reference TRBV5-4 and TRBJ2-2): ETGVTQSPTHLIKTRGQQVTLRCSSQSGHNTVSWYQQALGQGPQFIFQYYREEENGRGNFPPRFSGLQFPNYSSELNVNALELDDSALYLCASSSHNTGELFFGEGSRLTVL.

The J gene is TRBJ1-1, the V gene TRBV18, with D unclear. The CDR3 loop spans 14 amino acids. Looked up from germline, CDR1 is KGHSH and CDR2 is LQKENI. The germline V and J ends were trimmed by 2 bases and 3 bases, with 10 bases remaining between them. CDR3 loop: CASSPTRTYTEAFF. Here the CDR3 DNA reads TGTGCCAGCTCACCAACGCGTACATACACTGAAGCTTTCTTT.

The chain links TRBV7-9 to TRBJ2-2; D is unresolved. CDR1 is SEHNR and CDR2 is FQNEAQ in the germline V gene (reference sequence). The ends were cut back, 0 bases at V and 8 bases at J, with 10 bases in the middle. The CDR3 is 14 residues long. The CDR3 region has the DNA TGTGCCAGCAGCTTAGCCGGCCCACAAGGGGAGCTGTTTTTT. It encodes CASSLAGPQGELFF.

The CDR3 nucleotides are TGCGCCAGCAGCCAAGTCTTGGGACAGGGGAATCAGCCCCAGCATTTT. Protein sequence: CASSQVLGQGNQPQHF. The chain employs TRBV4-1 and TRBJ1-5; TRBD1 matches at 10 bases. This CDR3 is 16 amino acids long. V dropped 1 base and J dropped 4; count of bases not matched to a gene: 4. CDR1 and CDR2 from the germline V gene are MGHRA and YSYEKL.

The rearrangement links TRBV9 to TRBJ2-7; 10 positions agree with TRBD1. Germline V lookup: CDR1 SGDLS, CDR2 YYNGEE. This CDR3 contains 14 residues. Germline trimming cut 3 bases from V and 5 bases from J; bases unmatched to any gene: 5. Written as DNA, the CDR3 is TGTGCCAGCAGCGCCCGGGACAGGGGTGACGAGCAGTACTTC. Its protein product is CASSARDRGDEQYF.

The chain joins TRBV5-1 to TRBJ2-5, with D perhaps TRBD2 (5 bases). V was clipped by 4 bases and J by 4 bases, with 11 bases between them. There are 13 residues in the CDR3. CDR1 is SGHRS, CDR2 YFSETQ, per germline. CDR3 loop: CASSRDSVETQYF. CDR3 DNA sequence: TGCGCCAGCAGCCGGGATAGCGTAGAGACCCAGTACTTC.

The chain recombines TRBV19 with TRBJ1-5; possibly TRBD1 for D (5 bases). Trimming removed 5 bases at V and 2 bases at J, with 22 bases between. In germline, CDR1 is LNHDA, CDR2 SQIVND (reference sequence). The CDR3 consists of 18 residues. The CDR3 loop reads CASSASHGGGSGNQPQHF. Written as DNA, the CDR3 is TGTGCCAGTAGTGCTAGTCACGGGGGGGGTTCAGGCAATCAGCCCCAGCATTTT.

The CDR3 loop reads CASSYWAGGYNEQFF. The CDR3 region has the DNA TGTGCCAGCAGTTACTGGGCAGGGGGGTACAATGAGCAGTTCTTC. The chain links TRBV6-5 to TRBJ2-1, with D perhaps TRBD1 (7 bases). Germline lookup yields CDR1 MNHEY and CDR2 SVGAGI. Trimming removed 1 base at V and 4 bases at J, with 11 bases between. The CDR3 totals 15 residues.

The chain recombines TRBV29-1 with TRBJ1-1; perhaps TRBD1 as D (5 bases). The CDR3 is made up of 13 amino acids. Germline assignment: CDR1 SQVTM and CDR2 ANQGSEA. V lost 4 bases, J lost 1 base, and 10 bases lay in between. The CDR3 loop is CSVGGASNTEAFF. The DNA of the CDR3 is TGCAGCGTTGGTGGGGCATCGAACACTGAAGCTTTCTTT.

V usage is TRBV9 and J usage is TRBJ2-2, with TRBD1 matching 7 bases. Germline-derived CDR1 and CDR2 are SGDLS and YYNGEE. This CDR3 is built from 15 residues. J gave up 2 bases and V 4 bases, and 5 bases lay outside the gene matches. CDR3 DNA: TGTGCCAGCAGCTTCCGGGACAGAAACACCGGGGAGCTGTTTTTT. Translated: CASSFRDRNTGELFF.

This CDR3 is CASSFRDRGNTIYF. CDR3 DNA sequence: TGTGCCAGCAGCTTCCGGGACAGAGGAAACACCATATATTTT. This chain joins TRBV5-4 and TRBJ1-3; 7 positions agree with TRBD1. Trimming cost V 2 bases and J 4 bases; bases outside gene matches: 3. The germline V gene encodes CDR1 SGHNT and CDR2 YYREEE (reference sequence). CDR3 size: 14 residues.

The chain combines TRBV5-1 with TRBJ1-5; D perhaps matches TRBD1 (5 bases). CDR3 length: 14 amino acids. Germline V gives CDR1 SGHRS, CDR2 YFSETQ. V was shortened by 4 bases and J by 11 bases, with 19 bases between the two germline ends. The CDR3: CASSPGTDESAQHF. Written as DNA, the CDR3 is TGCGCCAGCAGCCCCGGGACGGATGAATCAGCCCAGCATTTT. Variable domain in full (rest from reference TRBV5-1 and TRBJ1-5): KAGVTQTPRYLIKTRGQQVTLSCSPISGHRSVSWYQQTPGQGLQFLFEYFSETQRNKGNFPGRFSGRQFSNSRSEMNVSTLELGDSALYLCASSPGTDESAQHFGDGTRLSIL.

The gene calls are TRBV6-6 and TRBJ1-5; 10 bases line up with TRBD1. The V gene end was trimmed by 5 bases and the J gene end by 3 bases; junction bases not matched to a gene: 4. Germline V CDR1 and CDR2: MNHNY, SVGAGI (reference sequence). The CDR3 extends over 15 amino acids. CDR3 coding DNA: TGTGCCAGCAGTCTGACAGGGGGCATCAATCAGCCCCAGCATTTT. Its translation is CASSLTGGINQPQHF.